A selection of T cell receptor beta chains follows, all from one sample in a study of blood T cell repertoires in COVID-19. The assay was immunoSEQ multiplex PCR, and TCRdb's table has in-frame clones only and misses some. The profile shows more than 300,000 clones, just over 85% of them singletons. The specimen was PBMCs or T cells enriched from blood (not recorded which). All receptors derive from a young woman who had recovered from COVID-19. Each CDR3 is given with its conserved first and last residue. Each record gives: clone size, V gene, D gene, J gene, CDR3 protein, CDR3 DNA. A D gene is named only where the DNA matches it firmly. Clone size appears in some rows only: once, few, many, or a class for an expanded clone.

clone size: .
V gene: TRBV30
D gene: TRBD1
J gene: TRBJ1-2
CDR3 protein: CAWTLIGTGSGYTF
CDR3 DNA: TGTGCCTGGACCCTAATCGGGACAGGGAGCGGCTACACCTTC

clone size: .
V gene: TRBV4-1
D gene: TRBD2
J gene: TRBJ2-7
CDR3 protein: CASSQGLADSYEQYF
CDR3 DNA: TGCGCCAGCAGCCAGGGACTAGCGGATTCCTACGAGCAGTACTTC

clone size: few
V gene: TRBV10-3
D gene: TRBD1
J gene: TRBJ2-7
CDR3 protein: CAIPVDRAKYEQYF
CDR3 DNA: TGTGCCATCCCTGTAGACAGGGCAAAGTACGAGCAGTACTTC

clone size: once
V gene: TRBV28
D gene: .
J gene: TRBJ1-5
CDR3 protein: CASTPPRVGNQPQHF
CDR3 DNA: TGTGCCAGCACCCCCCCGAGGGTGGGAAATCAGCCCCAGCATTTT

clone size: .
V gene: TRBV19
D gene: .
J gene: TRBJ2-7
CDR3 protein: CASSGSPSYEQYF
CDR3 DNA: TGTGCCAGTAGCGGGAGTCCCTCCTACGAGCAGTACTTC

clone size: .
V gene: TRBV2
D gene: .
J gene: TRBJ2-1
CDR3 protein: CASSEYRATYNEQFF
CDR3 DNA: TGTGCCAGCAGTGAGTACAGGGCCACCTACAATGAGCAGTTCTTC

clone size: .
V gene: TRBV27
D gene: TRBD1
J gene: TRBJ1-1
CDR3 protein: CASSTGTGLTEAFF
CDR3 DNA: TGTGCCAGTTCAACCGGGACAGGGTTAACTGAAGCTTTCTTT

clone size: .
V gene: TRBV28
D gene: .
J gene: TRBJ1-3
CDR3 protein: CASSTPGGGLRNTIYF
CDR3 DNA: TGTGCCAGCAGTACCCCTGGGGGGGGGTTAAGAAACACCATATATTTT

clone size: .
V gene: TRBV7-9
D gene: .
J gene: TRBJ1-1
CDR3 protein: CASSPQGGSWTEAFF
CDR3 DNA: TGTGCCAGCAGCCCACAGGGAGGGTCGTGGACTGAAGCTTTCTTT

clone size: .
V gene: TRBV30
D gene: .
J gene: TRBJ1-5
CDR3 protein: CAWAQGPQPQHF
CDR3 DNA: TGTGCCTGGGCACAGGGACCTCAGCCCCAGCATTTT

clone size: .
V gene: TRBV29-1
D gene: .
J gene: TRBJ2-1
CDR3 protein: CSVERRQGVINYNEQFF
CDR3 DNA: TGCAGCGTTGAAAGGCGCCAGGGCGTAATTAATTACAATGAGCAGTTCTTC

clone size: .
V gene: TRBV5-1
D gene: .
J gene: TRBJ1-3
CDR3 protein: CASSFGQPGNTIYF
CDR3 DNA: TGCGCCAGCAGCTTTGGACAGCCTGGAAACACCATATATTTT

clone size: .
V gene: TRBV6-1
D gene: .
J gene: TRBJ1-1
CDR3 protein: CASSEAPTGANTEAFF
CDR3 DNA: TGTGCCAGCAGTGAAGCCCCGACAGGTGCGAACACTGAAGCTTTCTTT

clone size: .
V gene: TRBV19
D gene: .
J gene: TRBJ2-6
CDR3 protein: CASSMGVAGANVLTF
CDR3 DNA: TGTGCCAGTAGTATGGGAGTTGCTGGGGCCAACGTCCTGACTTTC

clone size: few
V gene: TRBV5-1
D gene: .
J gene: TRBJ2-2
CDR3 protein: CASSLAGGLDTGELFF
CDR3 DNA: TGCGCCAGCAGCTTGGCCGGGGGGCTGGACACCGGGGAGCTGTTTTTT

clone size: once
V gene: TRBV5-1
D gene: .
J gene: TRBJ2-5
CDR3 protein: CASSLGVQGETQYF
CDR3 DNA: TGCGCCAGCAGCTTAGGAGTACAGGGAGAGACCCAGTACTTC

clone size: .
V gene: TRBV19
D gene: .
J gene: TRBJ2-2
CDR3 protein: CASTMGGSTGELFF
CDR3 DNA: TGTGCCAGTACCATGGGGGGAAGCACCGGGGAGCTGTTTTTT

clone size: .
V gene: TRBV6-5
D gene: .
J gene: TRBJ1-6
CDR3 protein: CASSYFQDSNSPLHF
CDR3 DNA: TGTGCCAGCAGTTACTTCCAGGACAGTAATTCACCCCTCCACTTT

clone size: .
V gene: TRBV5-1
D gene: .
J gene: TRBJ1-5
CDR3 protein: CASSPDGNNQPQHF
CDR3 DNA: TGCGCCAGCAGTCCGGACGGGAACAATCAGCCCCAGCATTTT

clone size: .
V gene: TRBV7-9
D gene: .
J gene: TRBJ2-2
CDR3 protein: CASSLTRGATGELFF
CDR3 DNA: TGTGCCAGCAGCTTAACTCGGGGGGCAACCGGGGAGCTGTTTTTT

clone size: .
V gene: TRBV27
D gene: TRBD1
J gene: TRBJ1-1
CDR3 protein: CASSSHRGDTEAFF
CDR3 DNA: TGTGCCAGCAGTTCTCACAGGGGGGACACTGAAGCTTTCTTT

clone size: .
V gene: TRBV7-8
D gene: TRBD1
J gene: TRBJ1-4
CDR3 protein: CASSSQRTGGRGEKLFF
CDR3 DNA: TGTGCCAGCAGCTCTCAGAGGACAGGGGGCCGGGGTGAAAAACTGTTTTTT

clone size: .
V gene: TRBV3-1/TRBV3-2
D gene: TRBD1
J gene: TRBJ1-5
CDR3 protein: CASSQATGGQPQHF
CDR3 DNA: TGTGCCAGCAGCCAAGCGACAGGGGGTCAGCCCCAGCATTTT

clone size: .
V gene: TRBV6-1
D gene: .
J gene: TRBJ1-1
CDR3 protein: CASSEAGEVNTEAFF
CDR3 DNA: TGTGCCAGCAGTGAAGCTGGGGAGGTGAACACTGAAGCTTTCTTT

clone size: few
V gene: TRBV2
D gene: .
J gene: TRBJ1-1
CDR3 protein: CASSLPPRYLEAEAFF
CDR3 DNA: TGTGCCAGCAGTTTGCCACCTAGATACTTGGAGGCTGAAGCTTTCTTT

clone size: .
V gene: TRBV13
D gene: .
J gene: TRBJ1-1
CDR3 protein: CASSLWGHNTEAFF
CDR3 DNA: TGTGCCAGCAGCTTATGGGGGCATAACACTGAAGCTTTCTTT

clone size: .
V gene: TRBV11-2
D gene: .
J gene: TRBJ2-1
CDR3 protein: CASSSPRQAYNEQFF
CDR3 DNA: TGTGCCAGCAGCTCTCCGAGACAAGCCTACAATGAGCAGTTCTTC

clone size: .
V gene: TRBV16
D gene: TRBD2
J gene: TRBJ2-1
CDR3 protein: CASSRGLLTGEQFF
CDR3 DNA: TGTGCCAGCAGCCGGGGACTACTCACCGGTGAGCAGTTCTTC

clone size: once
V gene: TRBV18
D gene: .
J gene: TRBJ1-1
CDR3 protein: CASSPPGFTGTEAFF
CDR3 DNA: TGTGCCAGCTCACCACCGGGGTTTACGGGAACTGAAGCTTTCTTT

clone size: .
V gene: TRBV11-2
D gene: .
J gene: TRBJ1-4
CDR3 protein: CASSLVGHRNNEKLFF
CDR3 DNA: TGTGCCAGCAGCTTAGTGGGACACCGAAATAATGAAAAACTGTTTTTT

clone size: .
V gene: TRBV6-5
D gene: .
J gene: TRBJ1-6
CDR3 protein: CASSPYKGKGSPLHF
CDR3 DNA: TGTGCCAGCAGTCCCTACAAGGGGAAGGGGTCACCCCTCCACTTT

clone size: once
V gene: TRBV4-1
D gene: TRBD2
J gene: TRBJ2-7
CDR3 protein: CASSLLGGGLAGGSSPYEQYF
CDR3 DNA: TGCGCCAGCAGCCTTTTGGGGGGGGGACTAGCGGGAGGGTCCTCCCCCTACGAGCAGTACTTC